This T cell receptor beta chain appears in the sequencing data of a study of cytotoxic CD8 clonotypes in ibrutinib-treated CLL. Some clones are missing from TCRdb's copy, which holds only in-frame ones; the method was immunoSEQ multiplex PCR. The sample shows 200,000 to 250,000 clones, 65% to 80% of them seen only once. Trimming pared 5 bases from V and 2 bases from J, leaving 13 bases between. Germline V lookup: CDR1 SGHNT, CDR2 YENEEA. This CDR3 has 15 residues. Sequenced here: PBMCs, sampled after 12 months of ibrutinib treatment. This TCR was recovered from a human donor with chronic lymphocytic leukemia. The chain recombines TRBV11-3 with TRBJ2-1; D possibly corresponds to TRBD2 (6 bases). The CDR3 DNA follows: TGTGCCAGCAGCCTTTCGGGAGCGGCCTACAATGAGCAGTTCTTC. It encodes CASSLSGAAYNEQFF.